This TCR beta chain is drawn from a study of cytomegalovirus exposure and HLA in healthy donors. Germline loops: CDR1 LNHDA, CDR2 SQIVND (reference sequence). CDR3 length: 15 residues. J lost 3 bases, V lost 3 bases, and 3 bases had no gene match. Primers included in the PCR were 60 Vbeta and 13 Jbeta primers. Here immunoSEQ multiplex PCR was the method, and the copy in TCRdb shows in-frame clones only, minus some. This table has 120,000 or so clones, 80% appearing once. This rearrangement joins TRBV19 to TRBJ1-4; 8 nucleotides align to TRBD1. The specimen was PBMCs. This TCR came from a male donor in good health and CMV-seronegative. CDR3 amino acids: CASSMGTGSNEKLFF. In DNA form, the CDR3 reads TGTGCCAGTAGTATGGGGACAGGCTCTAATGAAAAACTGTTTTTT.